This passage covers 30 T cell receptor beta chains from one sample sequenced in a study of vaccination effects on CD4 cells after COVID-19. Antigen-specific CD4+ T cells were expanded with viral peptide pools in the ViraFEST assay before sequencing. Scientists isolated CD4+ T cells after an approximately 11-day culture period ended. In the vaccine recipients, nucleocapsid antibodies were negative and there was no prior SARS-CoV-2 infection. These receptors' antigens are unknown. Assay used: immunoSEQ multiplex PCR; TCRdb lists only in-frame clones, some missing. The sample holds 73,000 or so clones; over 70% are singletons and the top ten take roughly 10%. The sequencing here drew on CD4+ T cells from PBMCs cultured with SARS-CoV-2 spike peptides, taken before COVID-19 vaccination. The source is a human donor who received a COVID-19 vaccine.

This chain joins TRBV7-3 and TRBJ1-6, with TRBD1 matching 8 bases. This CDR3 has 14 amino acids. Germline CDR1 and CDR2: SGHTA and FQGTGA. The V segment lost 5 bases and the J segment 8 bases; nucleotides outside the gene matches: 5. In nucleotides, the CDR3 is TGTGCCAGCAGCGCCCAGGGGGCGGATTCACCCCTCCACTTT. Residues: CASSAQGADSPLHF.

The J gene is TRBJ2-5, the V gene TRBV5-1; perhaps D is TRBD1 or TRBD2 (5 bases each). This CDR3 has 14 residues. V was pared by 3 bases and J by 7 bases, with 16 bases between. CDR1 is SGHRS and CDR2 is YFSETQ in the germline V gene. The CDR3 is CASSWDGPSGTQYF. The CDR3 coding sequence is TGCGCCAGCAGCTGGGACGGCCCCAGCGGGACCCAGTACTTC.

The V call is TRBV7-2, the J call TRBJ1-2; 7 bases line up with TRBD1. The CDR3 length is 17 residues. Trimming cost V 0 bases and J 4 bases; bases outside gene matches: 11. Per germline, CDR1 SGHTA and CDR2 FQGNSA. The CDR3 loop reads CASSLAGGRVVGYGYTF. The CDR3 nucleotides are TGTGCCAGCAGCTTAGCAGGGGGCAGGGTAGTAGGCTATGGCTACACCTTC. Full variable domain (rest looked up from reference TRBV7-2 and TRBJ1-2): GAGVSQSPSNKVTEKGKDVELRCDPISGHTALYWYRQSLGQGLEFLIYFQGNSAPDKSGLPSDRFSAERTGGSVSTLTIQRTQQEDSAVYLCASSLAGGRVVGYGYTFGSGTRLTVV.

V usage is TRBV5-1 and J usage is TRBJ1-1; 7 bases are a match to TRBD1. Trimming at V came to 2 bases and at J to 7 bases, leaving 11 bases not matched to a gene. The CDR3 totals 15 residues. Germline CDR1 is SGHRS and CDR2 is YFSETQ. In nucleotides, the CDR3 is TGCGCCAGCAGCTTACTGTTGGGACAGCAAGGTGAAGCTTTCTTT. Translation gives CASSLLLGQQGEAFF.

The chain links TRBV28 to TRBJ1-1, with D perhaps TRBD1 (6 bases). The CDR3 sequence is 15 residues long. V shed 4 bases and J shed 0 bases, with 12 bases lying between them. Germline values: CDR1 MDHEN, CDR2 SYDVKM. CDR3 in DNA: TGTGCCAGCAGTTCGGGGACACCTCTGAACACTGAAGCTTTCTTT. Translating it yields CASSSGTPLNTEAFF. Supplemented by reference TRBV28 and TRBJ1-1, the full variable domain reads DVKVTQSSRYLVKRTGEKVFLECVQDMDHENMFWYRQDPGLGLRLIYFSYDVKMKEKGDIPEGYSVSREKKERFSLILESASTNQTSMYLCASSSGTPLNTEAFFGQGTRLTVV.

This rearrangement joins TRBV6-6 to TRBJ1-1, with 10 bases lining up with TRBD1. Germline lookup yields CDR1 MNHNY and CDR2 SVGAGI (reference sequence). This CDR3 comprises 14 residues. V dropped 6 bases and J dropped 11; count of bases not matched to a gene: 12. This CDR3 reads CASRPGTGVPRAFF. The CDR3 region has the DNA TGTGCCAGCAGACCCGGGACAGGGGTTCCTCGGGCTTTCTTT.

The J gene is TRBJ2-3, the V gene TRBV7-3, with D unresolved. V dropped 6 bases and J dropped 2 bases, with 9 bases sitting between them. Germline V gene data show CDR1 as SGHTA and CDR2 as FQGTGA. This CDR3 spans 13 amino acids. CDR3 in amino acids: CASRGPLTDTQYF. In nucleotides, the CDR3 is TGTGCCAGCAGGGGTCCCCTCACAGATACGCAGTATTTT.

The V and J genes are TRBV4-1 and TRBJ1-2; 8 bases fit TRBD1. Germline V lookup: CDR1 MGHRA, CDR2 YSYEKL. The length of the CDR3 is 15 residues. The ends lost 0 bases at V and 2 bases at J; junction bases unmatched: 2. The CDR3 sequence: CASSQDRTGNYGYTF. CDR3 nucleotides: TGCGCCAGCAGCCAAGATAGGACAGGGAACTATGGCTACACCTTC.

The rearrangement links TRBV7-2 to TRBJ2-1, with D possibly called TRBD1 or TRBD2 (5 bases each). The V and J ends lost 5 bases and 0 bases respectively, with 14 bases between them. Germline V gene lookup returns CDR1 SGHTA and CDR2 FQGNSA. The CDR3 loop spans 16 amino acids. CDR3 coding DNA: TGTGCCAGCAGCCCTTTGAGGGGCAGCTCCTACAATGAGCAGTTCTTC. Protein product: CASSPLRGSSYNEQFF.

The chain has TRBV7-2 and TRBJ2-5, with D uncertain. V was clipped by 4 bases and J by 4 bases, with 7 bases between them. Germline lookup yields CDR1 SGHTA and CDR2 FQGNSA. This CDR3 spans 12 amino acids. CDR3 sequence: CASSYSPETQYF. The CDR3 nucleotides read TGTGCCAGCAGCTACTCACCAGAGACCCAGTACTTC. The full variable domain, rest sourced from reference TRBV7-2 and TRBJ2-5, is GAGVSQSPSNKVTEKGKDVELRCDPISGHTALYWYRQSLGQGLEFLIYFQGNSAPDKSGLPSDRFSAERTGGSVSTLTIQRTQQEDSAVYLCASSYSPETQYFGPGTRLLVL.

The chain has TRBV7-8 and TRBJ1-6; D remains ambiguous. This CDR3 has 16 amino acids. Per germline, CDR1 SGHVS and CDR2 FQNEAQ. V dropped 5 bases and J dropped 6 bases, with 17 bases sitting between them. CDR3 DNA: TGTGCCAGCAGCCCTCCGCGCCGTAGAGTTAATTCACCCCTCCACTTT. Its translation is CASSPPRRRVNSPLHF.

This chain links TRBV2 with TRBJ2-7, with 9 bases identical to TRBD1. From germline, CDR1 is SNHLY and CDR2 FYNNEI. J was trimmed by 4 bases and V by 6 bases; bases with no gene match: 10. The CDR3 loop spans 15 amino acids. The chain's CDR3 is CASREDRGSSYEQYV. CDR3 DNA sequence: TGTGCCAGCAGGGAGGACAGGGGAAGTTCTTACGAGCAGTACGTC.

J is TRBJ1-1 and V is TRBV18; D uncertain. CDR3 size: 13 residues. The V and J ends lost 5 bases and 5 bases respectively, with 12 bases between them. Germline V gives CDR1 KGHSH, CDR2 LQKENI. The CDR3 protein is CASSIVGKTEAFF. CDR3 bases: TGTGCCAGCTCAATTGTAGGGAAGACTGAAGCTTTCTTT.

This sequence joins TRBV4-1 and TRBJ2-5; 7 bases map to TRBD1. The CDR3 runs to 15 residues. CDR1 is MGHRA and CDR2 is YSYEKL in the germline V gene. V lost 2 bases, J lost 2 bases, and 5 bases stayed unmatched. The CDR3 spells CASSQLQGVQETQYF. The CDR3, as DNA: TGCGCCAGCAGCCAACTCCAGGGGGTTCAAGAGACCCAGTACTTC.

The J gene is TRBJ1-2, the V gene TRBV28; D remains ambiguous. The V gene's germline CDR1 is MDHEN and CDR2 SYDVKM. The CDR3 consists of 12 residues. The germline V and J ends were trimmed by 5 bases and 2 bases, with 6 bases remaining between them. CDR3 DNA sequence: TGTGCCAGCAGTCCATCAAACTATGGCTACACCTTC. This codes for CASSPSNYGYTF.

The rearrangement links TRBV15 to TRBJ1-2; D is unclear. Trimming took off 3 bases at V and 4 bases at J, with 9 bases between the two ends. From germline, CDR1 is LNHNV and CDR2 YYDKDF (reference sequence). The CDR3 extends over 13 amino acids. The CDR3 sequence: CATSRPDVYGYTF. The CDR3 DNA reads TGTGCCACCAGCAGGCCAGATGTCTATGGCTACACCTTC.

CDR3 residues: CASRGQVYEQYV. DNA for the CDR3: TGTGCCAGCCGTGGACAGGTGTACGAGCAGTACGTC. This chain links TRBV9 with TRBJ2-7, with 7 bases matching TRBD1. In germline, CDR1 is SGDLS, CDR2 YYNGEE. Unmatched junction bases numbered 5, after V lost 7 bases and J lost 4 bases. This CDR3 spans 12 amino acids.

The chain joins TRBV7-8 to TRBJ1-2; D unresolved. CDR1 is SGHVS, CDR2 FQNEAQ, per germline. The CDR3 loop spans 15 amino acids. With 3 bases removed from V and 2 bases from J, the gap between germline ends came to 13 bases. CDR3 nucleotide sequence: TGTGCCAGCAGCTTTGACGCGAGACCCAACTATGGCTACACCTTC. It yields the protein CASSFDARPNYGYTF.

V gene TRBV27 combines with J gene TRBJ1-2; D is perhaps TRBD1 (5 bases). The germline V gene encodes CDR1 MNHEY and CDR2 SMNVEV (reference sequence). The germline V and J ends were trimmed by 3 bases and 8 bases, with 16 bases remaining between them. There are 14 residues in the CDR3. CDR3 coding DNA: TGTGCCAGCAGTTTCCTCGGGGCGAGGGGAGGCTACACCTTC. Protein product: CASSFLGARGGYTF.

The rearrangement links TRBV30 to TRBJ1-1, with no clear D. The V gene lost 2 bases and the J gene lost 0 bases, with 7 bases spanning the gap. The CDR3 spans 13 residues. Germline assignment: CDR1 GTSNPN and CDR2 SVGIG (reference sequence). CDR3 region: CAWSTTMNTEAFF. CDR3 nucleotide sequence: TGTGCCTGGAGTACAACTATGAACACTGAAGCTTTCTTT.

The chain uses TRBV24-1 and TRBJ2-2; TRBD1 might be the D (5 bases). Trimming took 2 bases from V and 7 from J, leaving 13 bases between them. The CDR3 consists of 15 residues. CDR1 is KGHDR, CDR2 SFDVKD, per germline. CDR3 residues: CATSDWNRWGGELFF. The CDR3 DNA follows: TGTGCCACCAGTGATTGGAACAGGTGGGGCGGGGAGCTGTTTTTT.

The chain recombines TRBV9 with TRBJ2-3, with D perhaps given as TRBD1 or TRBD2 (5 bases each). Looked up from germline, CDR1 is SGDLS and CDR2 is YYNGEE. The CDR3 totals 17 residues. The V gene lost 0 bases and the J gene lost 4 bases, with 18 bases spanning the gap. Written as DNA, the CDR3 is TGTGCCAGCAGCGTAGGGGGGATTGGAGTGGGGGCAGATACGCAGTATTTT. Protein sequence: CASSVGGIGVGADTQYF.

This clone was recorded only once. The chain combines TRBV5-5 with TRBJ2-1; D gene ambiguous. From germline, CDR1 is SGHKS and CDR2 YYEKEE (reference sequence). This CDR3 region has 16 residues. Trimming took off 0 bases at V and 4 bases at J, with 14 bases between the two ends. DNA of the CDR3: TGTGCCAGCAGCTTGGTTGCAGACCTTAATTACAATGAGCAGTTCTTC. It encodes CASSLVADLNYNEQFF.

This rearrangement joins TRBV7-2 to TRBJ2-5; D unresolved. The CDR3 totals 15 residues. Germline V CDR1 and CDR2: SGHTA, FQGNSA. Trimming cost V 0 bases and J 2 bases, with 10 bases left between them. The CDR3 here is CASSLANGAQETQYF. In DNA, the CDR3 is TGTGCCAGCAGCTTAGCAAATGGAGCTCAAGAGACCCAGTACTTC.

The genes are TRBV20-1 and TRBJ1-2; 10 positions agree with TRBD1. V trimming: 3 bases; J trimming: 10 bases; junction bases outside the gene matches: 8. The CDR3 extends over 13 amino acids. The V gene's germline CDR1 is DFQATT and CDR2 SNEGSKA (reference sequence). CDR3 amino acids: CSASREGQGHYTF. CDR3 DNA: TGCAGTGCTAGTCGGGAGGGACAGGGGCACTACACCTTC.

The chain joins TRBV28 to TRBJ1-5; 9 bases map to TRBD1. The V and J ends lost 5 bases and 7 bases, in that order; junction bases with no gene match: 12. Germline CDR1 is MDHEN and CDR2 is SYDVKM. The CDR3 runs 16 residues. The CDR3 reads CASSPRPGQGRQPQHF. The CDR3 DNA sequence: TGTGCCAGCAGTCCTCGCCCGGGACAGGGTCGGCAGCCCCAGCATTTT.

J is TRBJ2-5 and V is TRBV5-1; D uncertain. CDR1 is SGHRS and CDR2 is YFSETQ in the germline V gene. The CDR3 contains 15 residues. V dropped 2 bases and J dropped 3 bases, with 14 bases sitting between them. CDR3: CASSFRQVREETQYF. The CDR3 bases are TGCGCCAGCAGCTTTCGACAAGTCCGTGAAGAGACCCAGTACTTC.

V is TRBV30 and J is TRBJ1-5; the match to TRBD1 covers 12 bases. Germline CDR1 is GTSNPN and CDR2 is SVGIG (reference sequence). CDR3 length: 15 residues. Trimming cost V 1 base and J 6 bases; bases outside gene matches: 4. CDR3 in amino acids: CAWSGGQGALQPQHF. CDR3 DNA sequence: TGTGCCTGGAGTGGGGGACAGGGGGCACTTCAGCCCCAGCATTTT. Full variable domain (missing parts from reference TRBV30 and TRBJ1-5): SQTIHQWPATLVQPVGSPLSLECTVEGTSNPNLYWYRQAAGRGLQLLFYSVGIGQISSEVPQNLSASRPQDRQFILSSKKLLLSDSGFYLCAWSGGQGALQPQHFGDGTRLSIL.

The gene calls are TRBV7-8 and TRBJ1-4; D remains unclear. From germline, CDR1 is SGHVS and CDR2 FQNEAQ. This CDR3 has 15 amino acids. The V and J ends lost 5 bases and 7 bases respectively, with 17 bases between them. The CDR3 nucleotides are TGTGCCAGCAGCCGTCAAGGTGGGATTTCTGAAAAACTGTTTTTT. It codes for CASSRQGGISEKLFF.

The V call is TRBV12-3 or TRBV12-4, the J call TRBJ1-1; 7 bases match TRBD1. This CDR3 spans 11 amino acids. The V segment lost 4 bases and the J segment 8 bases; nucleotides outside the gene matches: 1. The CDR3 DNA follows: TGTGCCAGCAGTTACAGGGGCGAAGCTTTCTTT. Encoded protein: CASSYRGEAFF.